This T cell receptor beta chain was identified during a study of blood T cell repertoires in COVID-19. Germline lookup yields CDR1 PRHDT and CDR2 FYEKMQ (reference sequence). V lost 6 bases to trimming and J lost 0 bases; unmatched junction nucleotides: 10. The CDR3 is made up of 16 amino acids. Everyone who took part was roughly 18 to 90 years old, and they came from roughly 25 US areas. Clinical histories supplied by participants themselves formed the basis of cohort assignment. Produced via immunoSEQ multiplex PCR; TCRdb's table is partial and in-frame only. Here the sample spans a few hundred thousand clones, around 89% being singletons.

Sequencing was carried out using PBMCs or T cells enriched from blood (not recorded which). The clonotype originates from a middle-aged man who had recovered from COVID-19. The chain has TRBV13 and TRBJ1-2; TRBD1 matches 7 bases. The CDR3 sequence: CASSSDRARSNYGYTF. CDR3 bases: TGTGCCAGCAGTTCCGACAGGGCCCGATCTAACTATGGCTACACCTTC.